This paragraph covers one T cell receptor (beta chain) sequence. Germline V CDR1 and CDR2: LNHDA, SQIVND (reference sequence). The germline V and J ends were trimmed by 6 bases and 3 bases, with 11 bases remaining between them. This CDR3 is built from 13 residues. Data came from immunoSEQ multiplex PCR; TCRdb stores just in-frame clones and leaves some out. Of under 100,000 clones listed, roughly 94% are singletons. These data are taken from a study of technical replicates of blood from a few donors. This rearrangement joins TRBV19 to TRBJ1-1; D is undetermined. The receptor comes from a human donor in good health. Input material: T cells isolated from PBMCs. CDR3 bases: TGTGCCAGTAGCTCCACTCTGGACACTGAAGCTTTCTTT. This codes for CASSSTLDTEAFF.